The text below deals with one TCR beta chain. Its antigen target is currently unknown. No base-level quality is on record; no much larger clone is a single base apart. This sample was included in a study of immune cell composition in non-small cell lung cancer (dated by TCRdb to between 2016 and 2019). General notes on the study: Histologic subtype, mostly lung adenocarcinoma or squamous cell carcinoma, was determined with H&E together with p63, CK5, Napsin A and TTF-1 immunohistochemistry. Using Adaptive Biotechnologies, the researchers ran TCR-beta sequencing on some 34 paired NSCLC tumour and non-adjacent lung specimens, along with more than 20 tumour-only specimens. For supplementary cohort #1, made up of more than eight lung adenocarcinoma cases, paired tumour/lung TCR-beta sequencing was done and TIL populations were generated so that tumour reactivity could be assessed. Several tumour specimens with TCR-beta data were of rare histological subtypes and were excluded from the subtype comparisons.

TCR-beta CDR3 regions were amplified from genomic DNA by a two-step multiplex PCR, with the second step adding Illumina-compatible adaptors. As a commercial immunoSEQ service, TCR-beta immunosequencing was carried out on an Illumina platform. On the authors' methods: Repertoires were described by productive clonality and by Top 10 Clones, which is the percentage of T-cell templates coming from the ten most frequent sequences. Values of productive clonality ranged from 0 to 1, with a monoclonal population indicated by a value of 1. Tumour-associated clones were defined as sequences comprising at least 0.1% of tumour T-cell templates but absent from matched non-adjacent lung, identified via log10 scatter plots. Student's t-tests were used for two-group comparisons, ANOVA for comparisons across stages, and linear regression for relationships, with analyses done in GraphPad Prism7 and R. TCRdb mirrors the immuneACCESS table, restricted to in-frame sequences. Some clones are absent from its copies; in checked studies, under half trace to an unresolved V gene, and the reason for the others is unknown. D and trimming come from the DNA, and the V and J calls and clone size come from that table. The sample table shows some 3,100 clones, and around 69% are seen once. The ten largest clones add up to approximately 15% of the sample.

Results the study describes overall, beyond this receptor: The reactivity cohort included only around eleven cases, and whether tumour-reactive clones share sequences with the dominant in vivo tumour-associated clones was not shown. No significant correlation was found between tumour TCR-beta clonality and smoking pack-years. Across 10 adenocarcinoma cases, TIL tumour reactivity correlated strongly with maximal tumour-associated clone frequency but not with overall clonality. Tumour-associated clones >0.5% occurred in nearly half of NSCLC cases: about 35% of adenocarcinomas versus around 79% of squamous carcinomas.

Normal lung samples came from the same patient and consisted of non-adjacent lung tissue collected as far from the tumour as possible, at a distance of at least 3 cm. Genomic DNA was isolated with the QIAamp DNA kit from frozen aliquots of single-cell suspensions that had not been sorted. Tissues were received within 2 hours of resection and were immediately processed into single-cell suspensions. Tissue was broken up mechanically, digested enzymatically with DNase I, collagenase I and hyaluronidase for around 30 minutes at 37 degrees C, and then filtered and RBC-lysed. The CDR3 goes from the cysteine to the phenylalanine over 15 residues. This entry keeps only the CDR3 DNA: 45 bases, framed from base 1. The germline V gene encodes CDR1 SGDLS and CDR2 YYNGEE. V is clipped by 0 bases and J by 2 bases, and the sequence between their germline boundaries is 10 bases long. In addition, the sample was reused for a study of CD4 T cells in lung cancer. The other study reports the following: In the study, blood T cells of NSCLC patients were screened for responses to candidate mutation-encoded neoepitopes, and neoantigen-specific CD4+ T-cell clones and TCRs were isolated. Tumor and non-adjacent lung tissue were obtained from a few patients undergoing curative-intent resections for stage I-III non-small cell lung cancer. Lung adenocarcinoma or squamous cell carcinoma was present in the resected patients, who were aged 60 to 69 at blood donation and were mostly former smokers. Before blood donation, patients had received treatments including platinum chemotherapy, and some received nivolumab or pembrolizumab. Some blood-derived responses might be explained by in vitro priming of naive T cells or cross-reactivity rather than by memory responses to the cancer. The frequency of neoantigen-specific clonotypes in tumor resections, non-adjacent lung and cultured T-cell products was followed using TCRB deep sequencing. TCRB sequence data were analyzed using the kit provider's software, and tumor enrichment of clonotype templates was assessed with Fisher's exact test.

The chain couples TRBV9 to TRBJ2-3, and perhaps TRBD1 as D gene, on 6 matching bases. The sequencing input was non-adjacent lung tissue. This clonotype was sampled from a human donor with non-small cell lung cancer. CDR3 reads: CASSVVRGNTDTQYF. In nucleotides, the sequence is TGTGCCAGCAGCGTAGTAAGGGGGAACACAGATACGCAGTATTTT. Supplemented by the reference TRBV9 and TRBJ2-3 proteins around the CDR3, the complete variable domain is DSGVTQTPKHLITATGQRVTLRCSPRSGDLSVYWYQQSLDQGLQFLIQYYNGEERAKGNILERFSAQQFPDLHSELNLSSLELGDSALYFCASSVVRGNTDTQYFGPGTRLTVL.